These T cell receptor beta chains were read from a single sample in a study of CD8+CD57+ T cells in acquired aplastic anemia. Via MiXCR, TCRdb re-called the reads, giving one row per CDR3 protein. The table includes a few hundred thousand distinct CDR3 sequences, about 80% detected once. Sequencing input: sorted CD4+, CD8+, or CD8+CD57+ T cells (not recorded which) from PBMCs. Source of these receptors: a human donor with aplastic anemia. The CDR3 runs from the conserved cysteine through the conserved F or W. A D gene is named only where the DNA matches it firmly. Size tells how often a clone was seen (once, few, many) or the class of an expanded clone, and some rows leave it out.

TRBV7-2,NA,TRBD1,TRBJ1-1,TGTGCCAGCAGCTTGACAGGGGGCGCCGACTATGGCGGCGCTTTCTTT,CASSLTGGADYGGAFF
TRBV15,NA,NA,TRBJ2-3,TGTGCCACCAGCGGGGACGGGGGCACAGAGACGCAGTATTTC,CATSGDGGTETQYF
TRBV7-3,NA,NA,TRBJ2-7,TGTGCCAGCACCGATGATGCAGGCGCCTACGAGAAGTACTTC,CASTDDAGAYEKYF
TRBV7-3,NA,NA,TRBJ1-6,TGTGCCAGCAGAATTGGGGAAGCGGGCGGCAAACTCCTGCACTTT,CASRIGEAGGKLLHF
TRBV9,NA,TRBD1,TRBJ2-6,TGTGCCAGCAGCGTATCGGCAGGGGGCGCCTCTGGGGCCAACGTCCTGGCTTTC,CASSVSAGGASGANVLAF
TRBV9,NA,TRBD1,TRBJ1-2,TGTGCCAGCAGCCGCGAAACAGGGGGCCATGGCTACACCTTC,CASSRETGGHGYTF
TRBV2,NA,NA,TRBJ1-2,TGCGCCAGCGGGGACGGGCTTGCAGATGGGTACACCTTC,CASGDGLADGYTF
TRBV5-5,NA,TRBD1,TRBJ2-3,TGTGCCAGCAGCGCGGACAGGCGGAGCACAGATACGCAGTATTTT,CASSADRRSTDTQYF
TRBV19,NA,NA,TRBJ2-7,TGTGCCAGTAGTATAGATGGGGAGAGATACGAGCAGTATTTC,CASSIDGERYEQYF
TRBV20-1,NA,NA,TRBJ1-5,TGCAGTGCTAGTGAGGGCAGTGCCAATCAGCCCCAGCATTTT,CSASEGSANQPQHF
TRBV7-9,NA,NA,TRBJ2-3,TGTGCCAGCGGGGACGGGGGCGGGGCTAGGCAGTATTTT,CASGDGGGARQYF
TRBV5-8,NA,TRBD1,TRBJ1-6,TGTGCCAGCGGCCAGGGGGGCGGTTCACCCCTCCACTTT,CASGQGGGSPLHF
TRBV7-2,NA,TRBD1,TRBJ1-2,TGTGCCAGCAGCTTGACAGGGGCCGTCTACTATGGCTACACCTTC,CASSLTGAVYYGYTF
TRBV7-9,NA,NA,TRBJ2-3,TGTGCCAGCAGCTTGGCTCCTCACAGAGTGTACCAGGAGTTT,CASSLAPHRVYQEF
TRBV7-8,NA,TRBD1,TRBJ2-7,TGTGCCAGCAGCCAGGACAGGGCCTACGAGCAGTACTTC,CASSQDRAYEQYF
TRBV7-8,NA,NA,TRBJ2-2,TGTGCCAGCAGCTTAGCACGAGGTCAGGTTTTTTTT,CASSLARGQVFF
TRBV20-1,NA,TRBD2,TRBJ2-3,TGCAGTGCTAGGCGGACTAGCGGAGATTCAGATACGCAGTATTTT,CSARRTSGDSDTQYF
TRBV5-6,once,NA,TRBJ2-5,TGTGCCAGCAGCCGTCACGGGAGTTGGGGAGAGACCCAGTACTTC,CASSRHGSWGETQYF
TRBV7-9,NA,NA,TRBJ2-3,TGTGCCAGCAGCTTCACCGGAGCATATTCCACAGATACGCAGTATTTT,CASSFTGAYSTDTQYF
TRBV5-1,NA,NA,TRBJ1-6,TGCGCCAGCAGCTTGGGTGCGAGCACGGCGAATTCACCCCTCCACTTT,CASSLGASTANSPLHF
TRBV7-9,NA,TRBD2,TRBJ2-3,TGTGCCAGCAGCTTAGAGAGAGGCGGGGGGACGCATGATTTT,CASSLERGGGTHDF
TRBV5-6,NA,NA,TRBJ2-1,TGTGCCAGCAGCCTGGAGAGGGCCCACAATGAGCAGTTCTTC,CASSLERAHNEQFF
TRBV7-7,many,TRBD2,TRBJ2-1,TGTGCTAGCAGCGAGAGTAGCGGGAGGATGTATGAGCAGTTCTTC,CASSESSGRMYEQFF
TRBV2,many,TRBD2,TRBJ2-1,TGTGCCAGCAGTGATGGGGGGGTGCATGAGCAGTTCTTT,CASSDGGVHEQFF
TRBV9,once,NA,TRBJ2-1,TGTGCCAGCAGTTTGCGGGGATCGTACAATGAGCAGCTCTTC,CASSLRGSYNEQLF
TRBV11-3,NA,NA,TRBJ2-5,TGTGCCAGCAGCTTAGATATGAAGGAAGAGACCCAGTACTTC,CASSLDMKEETQYF
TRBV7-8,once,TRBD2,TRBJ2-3,TGTGCCAGCAGCTTCGGGCTAGCGGGAGATACGCAGGACTTT,CASSFGLAGDTQDF
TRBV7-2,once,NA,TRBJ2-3,TGTGCCAGCAGCTCAAGGGTTCCAGATACGCAGTATTTT,CASSSRVPDTQYF
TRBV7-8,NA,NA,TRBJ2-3,TGTGCCAGCAGCGCAGCGCGAGAGCCCGAGACGCAGTATTTT,CASSAAREPETQYF
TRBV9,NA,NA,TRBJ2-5,TGTGCCAGCGGAAGAGCTGGGAACAATCAGTACTTGTACTTC,CASGRAGNNQYLYF
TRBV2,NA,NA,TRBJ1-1,TGTGCCAGCGGGGACACTCCCGTCGTCTTGAACTCTGATGCTTTCTTT,CASGDTPVVLNSDAFF
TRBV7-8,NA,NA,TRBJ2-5,TGTGCCAGCAGCCCACCTAGCGCAGAGACCCAGTACTTC,CASSPPSAETQYF
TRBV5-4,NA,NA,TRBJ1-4,TGTGCCAGCAGCGACTGTCTAGCAGAACAAATTAATGAAAAACTGTTTTTT,CASSDCLAEQINEKLFF
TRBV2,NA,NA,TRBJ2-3,TGTGCCAGCAGGGACGGGGATGCAGATACGCAGGATTTT,CASRDGDADTQDF
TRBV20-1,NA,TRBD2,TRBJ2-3,TGCAGCGTTGGAGGTGGTAGCGGGAGAATGGGCACAGATACGCAGTATTTT,CSVGGGSGRMGTDTQYF
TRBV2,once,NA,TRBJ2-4,TGTGCCAGCGGAGGAGCTGGGACCGTTACGTACTTC,CASGGAGTVTYF
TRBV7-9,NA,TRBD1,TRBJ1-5,TGTGCCAGCGGCCAGGGGGGCACTCGGCCCCAGCATTTT,CASGQGGTRPQHF
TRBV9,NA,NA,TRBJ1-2,NA,CAGQGARETQYFCTF
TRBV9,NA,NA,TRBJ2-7,TGTGCCAGCAGCGTAGCCGGAGACCCCTACGAGCAGTACTTC,CASSVAGDPYEQYF
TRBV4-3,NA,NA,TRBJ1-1,TGCGCCAGCAGCCATACAGGGACTCCTATGAACACTGAAGCTTTCTTT,CASSHTGTPMNTEAFF
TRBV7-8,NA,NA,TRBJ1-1,TGTGCCAGCAGCCAAGCGGGACGCCCCGCTACCCCTGAAGCTTTCTTT,CASSQAGRPATPEAFF
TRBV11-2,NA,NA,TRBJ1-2,TGTGCCAGCAGCTTCTTTCAACAGGGCTTGGACTATGGCTACACCTTC,CASSFFQQGLDYGYTF
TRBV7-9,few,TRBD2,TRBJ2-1,TGTGCCAGTAGTTTAGCTAGCGGTCCCGACAATCAGTATTTCTTC,CASSLASGPDNQYFF
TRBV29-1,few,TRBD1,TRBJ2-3,TGCAGCGGTACAGGGGGCTACACAGATACGCAGTATTTT,CSGTGGYTDTQYF
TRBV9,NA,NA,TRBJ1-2,TGTGCCAGCAGCGTAGCAAGCGGCACGCAGTATGTTTACACCTTC,CASSVASGTQYVYTF
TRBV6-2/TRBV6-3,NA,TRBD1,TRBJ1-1,TGTGCCTGTAAGGGGGAGGGACAGACCCTGAACACTGAAGCTTTCTTT,CACKGEGQTLNTEAFF
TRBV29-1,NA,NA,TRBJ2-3,TGCAGCGTTGAACGGGGGGCCGGCACAGATACGCAGTATTTT,CSVERGAGTDTQYF
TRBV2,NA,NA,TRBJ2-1,TGTGCCAGCAGCCAGGGGGGCGGAGATGGTCAGGATGTGCAGTTCTTC,CASSQGGGDGQDVQFF
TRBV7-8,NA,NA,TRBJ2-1,TGTGCCAGCAGCGAAGGGGGGAGCCCTGAGCAGCTCTTC,CASSEGGSPEQLF
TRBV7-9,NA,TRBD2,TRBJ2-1,TGTGCCAGCAGCATCCGCAGCGGGAACGAGCAGGAGCAGCAGCTCTTC,CASSIRSGNEQEQQLF
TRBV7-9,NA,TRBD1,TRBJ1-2,TGTGCCAGCAGCCCACCGGGACAGGCTTACACCTTC,CASSPPGQAYTF
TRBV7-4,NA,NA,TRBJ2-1,TGTGCCAGCACCGTAGCGCGCGCGAACGATGAGAAGTTGTTC,CASTVARANDEKLF
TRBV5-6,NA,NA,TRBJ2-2,TGTGCCAGCAGCTTGGTTGGCTTTTCAACCGGGGAGCTGTTTTTT,CASSLVGFSTGELFF
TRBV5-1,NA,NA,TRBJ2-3,TGCGCCAGCAGCTTTGAGGGGAACACCGGTACGCAGTATTTT,CASSFEGNTGTQYF
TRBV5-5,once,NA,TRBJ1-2,TGTGCCAGCAGCTTGGGGGAGGGCAGTCCCTATGGCTACACCTTC,CASSLGEGSPYGYTF
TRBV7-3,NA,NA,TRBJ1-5,TGTTCTCGCAGGTCCCGTACTGGAAAGCAGCAGTTT,CSRRSRTGKQQF
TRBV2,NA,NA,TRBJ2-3,TGTGCCAGCGGCCAAGGGAGCACAGATACGCAGTATTTT,CASGQGSTDTQYF
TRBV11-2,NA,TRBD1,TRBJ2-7,TGTGCCAGCAGTGGGGGACAGGGGCGCTCCTACGAGCAGTACTTC,CASSGGQGRSYEQYF
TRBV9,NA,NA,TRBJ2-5,TGTGCCAGCAGCATAGGGTGCGAGCCGCAGTATCTGGACTTC,CASSIGCEPQYLDF